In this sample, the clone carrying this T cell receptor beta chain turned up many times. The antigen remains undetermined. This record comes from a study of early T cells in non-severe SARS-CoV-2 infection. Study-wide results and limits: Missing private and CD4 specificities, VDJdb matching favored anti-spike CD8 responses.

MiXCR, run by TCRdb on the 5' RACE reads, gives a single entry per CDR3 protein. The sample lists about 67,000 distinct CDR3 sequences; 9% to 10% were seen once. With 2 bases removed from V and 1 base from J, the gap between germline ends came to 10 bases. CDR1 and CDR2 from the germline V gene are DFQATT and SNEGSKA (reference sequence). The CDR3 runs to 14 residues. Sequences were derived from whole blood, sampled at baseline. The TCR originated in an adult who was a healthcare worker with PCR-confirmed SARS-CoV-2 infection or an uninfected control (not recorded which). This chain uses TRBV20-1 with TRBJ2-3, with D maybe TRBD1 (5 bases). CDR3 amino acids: CSARFPRGTDTQYF. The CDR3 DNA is TGCAGTGCTAGATTTCCCAGGGGCACAGATACGCAGTATTTT.